The 26 T cell receptor beta chains reported below all come from one sample, sequenced in a study of Ad26.COV2.S vaccination and SARS-CoV-2 variants. Treatment indicated: about 20 received Ad26.COV2.S at low or high dose, single or two shots; about 5 received placebo; per-sample allocation not given. Material that was analyzed had been drawn on day 63 after the first vaccine or placebo injection. Data came from immunoSEQ multiplex PCR; TCRdb stores just in-frame clones and leaves some out. The sample holds about 350,000 clones, more than 75% seen once. The source was peripheral blood, collected in a trial of Ad26.COV2.S vaccine versus placebo. The receptors here all came from a person between 18 and 60 years old who received the Ad26.COV2.S COVID-19 vaccine or a placebo.

The chain uses TRBV5-1 and TRBJ2-1, with D possibly matching TRBD2 (6 bases). This CDR3 contains 15 residues. V was shortened by 2 bases and J by 8 bases, with 17 bases between the two germline ends. Per germline, CDR1 SGHRS and CDR2 YFSETQ. CDR3 in DNA: TGCGCCAGCAGCTTAGTCGGACTAACAAGCGATGAGCAGTTCTTC. It codes for CASSLVGLTSDEQFF.

The CDR3 DNA reads TGTGCTAGTGGTGCGAGCGGGGAAGAGACCCAGTACTTC. Its translation is CASGASGEETQYF. This chain connects TRBV12-5 to TRBJ2-5, with 7 positions matching TRBD2. Germline CDR1 reads LGHNT; CDR2 reads FRNRAP. The V segment lost 5 bases and the J segment 3 bases; nucleotides outside the gene matches: 3. This CDR3 spans 13 amino acids.

The chain links TRBV5-1 to TRBJ1-1; the D gene is possibly TRBD1 (5 bases). This CDR3 is 15 amino acids long. The ends were cut back, 2 bases at V and 1 base at J, with 12 bases in the middle. Germline V gene data show CDR1 as SGHRS and CDR2 as YFSETQ. The CDR3 DNA sequence: TGCGCCAGCAGCTTAGAGTACAGGCCGAACACTGAAGCTTTCTTT. Its protein is CASSLEYRPNTEAFF. The full variable domain, its missing parts supplied by reference TRBV5-1 and TRBJ1-1, is KAGVTQTPRYLIKTRGQQVTLSCSPISGHRSVSWYQQTPGQGLQFLFEYFSETQRNKGNFPGRFSGRQFSNSRSEMNVSTLELGDSALYLCASSLEYRPNTEAFFGQGTRLTVV.

The chain recombines TRBV7-8 with TRBJ2-7; possible D gene TRBD1, 7 bases. The V gene's germline CDR1 is SGHVS and CDR2 FQNEAQ. The CDR3 is made up of 15 amino acids. Trimming cost V 5 bases and J 6 bases, with 20 bases left between them. The CDR3 nucleotides read TGTGCCAGCAGCCTAAAATACAGGGGAGGAGGCGAGCAGTACTTC. Translated: CASSLKYRGGGEQYF.

The chain uses TRBV7-2 and TRBJ2-3, with TRBD2 identical over 12 bases. Trimming at V came to 3 bases and at J to 8 bases, leaving 9 bases not matched to a gene. This CDR3 comprises 16 residues. Germline CDR1 is SGHTA and CDR2 is FQGNSA. CDR3 sequence reads: CASSLGLAGGLGTQYF. CDR3 nucleotide sequence: TGTGCCAGCAGCTTGGGGCTAGCGGGGGGGCTGGGTACGCAGTATTTT.

This rearrangement joins TRBV4-3 to TRBJ2-7; D is perhaps TRBD1 or TRBD2 (5 bases each). V lost 2 bases and J 0 bases, leaving 14 bases between the germline ends. The CDR3 is made up of 16 amino acids. Looked up from germline, CDR1 is LGHNA and CDR2 is YSLEER. The CDR3 DNA is TGCGCCAGCAGCCAAACCGGGGCGTCGGGCTCCTACGAGCAGTACTTC. It codes for CASSQTGASGSYEQYF.

This chain uses TRBV10-3 with TRBJ2-2; D possibly uses TRBD1 or TRBD2 (6 bases each). The CDR3 has 16 amino acids. Trimming took 2 bases from V and 5 from J, leaving 15 bases between them. Per germline, CDR1 ENHRY and CDR2 SYGVKD. This CDR3 reads CAISEPTGGLTGELFF. The CDR3 DNA reads as TGTGCCATCAGTGAGCCGACCGGGGGCCTGACCGGGGAGCTGTTTTTT.

V is TRBV19 and J is TRBJ2-5; TRBD2 aligns across 8 bases. CDR3 size: 14 residues. CDR1 and CDR2 from the germline V gene are LNHDA and SQIVND (reference sequence). Trimming removed 4 bases from V and 5 bases from J; junction bases left unmatched: 6. For the CDR3, the DNA is TGTGCCAGTAGTAAGCGGGAGTCCTGGGAGACCCAGTACTTC. Protein: CASSKRESWETQYF.

This chain connects TRBV19 to TRBJ1-6, with no clear D. The V and J ends lost 8 bases and 0 bases respectively, with 5 bases between them. The CDR3 spans 13 residues. Germline values: CDR1 LNHDA, CDR2 SQIVND (reference sequence). CDR3 region: CASSSSYNSPLHF. The CDR3 nucleotides read TGTGCCAGTTCTAGCTCCTATAATTCACCCCTCCACTTT.

The gene calls are TRBV4-1 and TRBJ2-5; 9 bases match TRBD1. This CDR3 is 15 amino acids long. Trimming at V came to 4 bases and at J to 2 bases, leaving 5 bases not matched to a gene. CDR1 and CDR2 from the germline V gene are MGHRA and YSYEKL. CDR3 DNA: TGCGCCAGCAGCCCGGGGACAGGGCCGCAAGAGACCCAGTACTTC. Protein product: CASSPGTGPQETQYF.

This rearrangement joins TRBV6-1 to TRBJ2-1; 12 positions agree with TRBD2. The CDR3 consists of 16 residues. J was trimmed by 8 bases and V by 1 base; bases with no gene match: 6. Germline loops: CDR1 MNHNS, CDR2 SASEGT. The CDR3 DNA reads as TGTGCCAGCAGTGAAGAACTAGCGGGGGGCCCCGATGAGCAGTTCTTC. This sequence encodes CASSEELAGGPDEQFF.

The chain couples TRBV29-1 to TRBJ1-1; the D is unclear. Trimming pared 7 bases from V and 2 bases from J, leaving 14 bases between. This CDR3 is 13 amino acids long. The germline CDR1 and CDR2 sequences are SQVTM and ANQGSEA. The CDR3 coding sequence is TGCAGCGCTTCGGACGGGAGAAACACTGAAGCTTTCTTT. Translation: CSASDGRNTEAFF.

V and J are TRBV4-3 and TRBJ1-2, with a tentative D call TRBD1 (5 bases). The V end was cut by 1 base, the J end by 4 bases, with 16 bases between. Germline values: CDR1 LGHNA, CDR2 YSLEER. This CDR3 is 16 amino acids long. The CDR3 reads CASSQGWAGGGYGYTF. CDR3 in DNA: TGCGCCAGCAGCCAAGGGTGGGCTGGGGGTGGCTATGGCTACACCTTC.

The V gene is TRBV19, the J gene TRBJ1-1, with 7 bases aligning to TRBD1. The CDR3 runs to 15 residues. Germline loops: CDR1 LNHDA, CDR2 SQIVND (reference sequence). After removal of 6 bases from V and 0 bases from J, the junction contained 7 bases not matched to a gene. DNA for the CDR3: TGTGCCAGTAGCCGTCGGGACAGTATGAACACTGAAGCTTTCTTT. The encoded protein is CASSRRDSMNTEAFF.

CDR3 coding DNA: TGTGCCAGCAGCCAGAAGGGGGGTAGCGAAAAACTGTTTTTT. This sequence encodes CASSQKGGSEKLFF. The chain carries TRBV3-1 (or the pseudogene TRBV3-2) and TRBJ1-4; D perhaps matches TRBD1 (6 bases). CDR3 length: 14 amino acids. V was pared by 3 bases and J by 8 bases, with 13 bases between. The germline gives CDR1 LGHDT, CDR2 YNNKEL (reference sequence).

This chain uses TRBV7-8 with TRBJ2-6, with 8 bases matching TRBD1. The V gene end was trimmed by 1 base and the J gene end by 0 bases; junction bases not matched to a gene: 5. The CDR3 has 18 residues. CDR1 is SGHVS and CDR2 is FQNEAQ in the germline V gene. DNA of the CDR3: TGTGCCAGCAGCTTAGTGGGACAGGTCCTCTCTGGGGCCAACGTCCTGACTTTC. Amino acids: CASSLVGQVLSGANVLTF.

CDR3 residues: CASSKNPIQGATNEKLFF. As DNA, the CDR3 is TGTGCCAGCAGCAAAAACCCCATACAGGGGGCAACTAATGAAAAACTGTTTTTT. The chain uses TRBV21-1 and TRBJ1-4; TRBD1, the table's D call, lacks a check against the DNA. TRBV21-1 is given as a pseudogene. The CDR3 is 18 amino acids.

The chain carries TRBV3-1 (or the pseudogene TRBV3-2) and TRBJ2-1; D not certain. V dropped 2 bases and J dropped 9 bases, with 11 bases sitting between them. The CDR3 contains 13 residues. Germline loops: CDR1 LGHDT, CDR2 YNNKEL (reference sequence). CDR3 DNA sequence: TGTGCCAGCAGCCAATACCCGGTCGGTGAGCAGTTCTTC. This gives the protein CASSQYPVGEQFF.

The rearrangement uses TRBV7-6 and TRBJ2-2; D is unclear. The CDR3 loop spans 15 amino acids. Trimming removed 5 bases at V and 3 bases at J, with 13 bases between. Germline V gene lookup returns CDR1 SGHVS and CDR2 FNYEAQ. The CDR3 here is CASSIPAEDTGELFF. The DNA for the CDR3 is TGTGCCAGCAGCATACCTGCCGAGGACACCGGGGAGCTGTTTTTT.

This clone was seen a handful of times. The V and J genes are TRBV6-6 and TRBJ2-1; 14 bases are shared with TRBD2. The CDR3 is 16 amino acids. In germline, CDR1 is MNHNY, CDR2 SVGAGI (reference sequence). V lost 6 bases and J lost 2; bases outside the gene matches: 3. CDR3: CASSWTSGGPYNEQFF. CDR3 bases: TGTGCCAGCAGCTGGACTAGCGGGGGGCCCTACAATGAGCAGTTCTTC.

Regarding this clone: Other DNA sequences in this sample translate to the same CDR3. This chain connects TRBV5-1 to TRBJ2-3, with D uncertain. V lost 0 bases to trimming and J lost 2 bases, with 7 bases between them. The germline V gene encodes CDR1 SGHRS and CDR2 YFSETQ. The CDR3 totals 14 residues. The CDR3 loop is CASSLAGNTDTQYF. CDR3 nucleotide sequence: TGCGCCAGCAGCTTGGCCGGTAACACAGATACGCAGTATTTT.

This chain connects TRBV4-3 to TRBJ1-1; D is possibly TRBD1 (5 bases). The germline gives CDR1 LGHNA, CDR2 YSLEER. The CDR3 is 15 amino acids. The ends were cut back, 0 bases at V and 5 bases at J, with 13 bases in the middle. The CDR3: CASSQESGAWTEAFF. DNA for the CDR3: TGCGCCAGCAGCCAAGAATCTGGGGCGTGGACTGAAGCTTTCTTT.

Written as DNA, the CDR3 is TGTGCCAGCAGGACAGGGGGCCTAGATGGCTACACCTTC. This sequence encodes CASRTGGLDGYTF. This chain links TRBV6-5 with TRBJ1-2; 10 positions agree with TRBD1. Germline lookup yields CDR1 MNHEY and CDR2 SVGAGI. The CDR3 length is 13 residues. With 6 bases clipped from V and 6 bases from J, the junction kept 4 bases outside the gene matches.

The chain joins TRBV3-1 (or the pseudogene TRBV3-2) to TRBJ2-3; 13 positions match TRBD2. This CDR3 comprises 16 residues. With 2 bases clipped from V and 6 bases from J, the junction kept 5 bases outside the gene matches. The germline gives CDR1 LGHDT, CDR2 YNNKEL (reference sequence). The CDR3 is CASSQTSGRAPDTQYF. CDR3 coding DNA: TGTGCCAGCAGCCAAACTAGCGGGAGGGCCCCCGATACGCAGTATTTT.

This clone was detected once. This chain links TRBV5-4 with TRBJ1-2; 10 bases align to TRBD1. The V gene's germline CDR1 is SGHNT and CDR2 YYREEE (reference sequence). Trimming removed 3 bases from V and 8 bases from J; junction bases left unmatched: 13. CDR3 length: 16 amino acids. The CDR3 here is CASSSPPIGQGVGYTF. DNA of the CDR3: TGTGCCAGCAGCTCCCCCCCTATTGGACAGGGGGTCGGCTACACCTTC.

In DNA form, the CDR3 reads TGTGCCACCAGCAGACGCCCTATGGGAGATAGCGGGTTCTTC. It yields the protein CATSRRPMGDSGFF. The chain uses TRBV15 and TRBJ2-1, with a possible D match to TRBD2 (6 bases). The CDR3 spans 14 residues. Germline assignment: CDR1 LNHNV and CDR2 YYDKDF (reference sequence). Trimming removed 2 bases at V and 15 bases at J, with 20 bases between.